The 3 T cell receptor beta chains given below trace back to one sample, sequenced in a study of Graves' ophthalmopathy and Graves' hyperthyroidism. RNA served as the template for amplifying TCR beta CDR3 regions. RT-PCR in the first round used HTBI primers; a second-round multiplex PCR followed. TCRdb independently ran MiXCR on the multiplex PCR reads; one entry per CDR3 protein. Of 350,000 to 400,000 distinct CDR3 sequences listed, 15% are singletons. The material sequenced was peripheral blood. These receptor sequences come from a woman aged 18-30 years with stable Graves' hyperthyroidism.

This chain uses TRBV29-1 with TRBJ1-2; D is ambiguous. The length of the CDR3 is 12 residues. Germline values: CDR1 SQVTM, CDR2 ANQGSEA. CDR3 protein: CGGSVSQYGYTF. The CDR3 region has the DNA TGCGGCGGTTCGGTGTCGCAGTATGGCTACACCTTC.

This chain links TRBV7-2 with TRBJ2-7, with a tentative D call TRBD2 (5 bases). V was cut by 3 bases and J by 5 bases, with 14 bases left in between. CDR1 is SGHTA and CDR2 is FQGNSA in the germline V gene. The CDR3 runs to 14 residues. CDR3: CASSLSASTNEQYF. The CDR3 bases are TGTGCCAGCAGCTTGAGTGCTAGCACGAACGAGCAGTACTTC.

This clonotype showed up many times. V and J are TRBV12-3 or TRBV12-4 and TRBJ1-2; 11 nucleotides agree with TRBD1. The CDR3 loop spans 15 amino acids. The V gene end was trimmed by 4 bases and the J gene end by 4 bases; junction bases not matched to a gene: 5. The CDR3 DNA is TGTGCCAGCAGTTCCGGGGACAGGGGGACCTATGGCTACACCTTC. It is translated as CASSSGDRGTYGYTF.